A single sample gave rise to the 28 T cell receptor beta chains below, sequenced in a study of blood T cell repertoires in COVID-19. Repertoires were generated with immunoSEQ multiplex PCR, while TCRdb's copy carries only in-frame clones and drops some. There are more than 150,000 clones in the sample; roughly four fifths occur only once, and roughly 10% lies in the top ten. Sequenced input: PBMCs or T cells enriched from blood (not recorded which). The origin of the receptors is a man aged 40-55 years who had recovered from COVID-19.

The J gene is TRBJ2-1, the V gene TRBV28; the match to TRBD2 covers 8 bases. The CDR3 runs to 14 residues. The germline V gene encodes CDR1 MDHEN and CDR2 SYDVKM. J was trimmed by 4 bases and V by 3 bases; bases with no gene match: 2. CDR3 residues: CASSFSSGYNEQFF. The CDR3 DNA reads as TGTGCCAGCAGTTTTTCTAGCGGGTACAATGAGCAGTTCTTC.

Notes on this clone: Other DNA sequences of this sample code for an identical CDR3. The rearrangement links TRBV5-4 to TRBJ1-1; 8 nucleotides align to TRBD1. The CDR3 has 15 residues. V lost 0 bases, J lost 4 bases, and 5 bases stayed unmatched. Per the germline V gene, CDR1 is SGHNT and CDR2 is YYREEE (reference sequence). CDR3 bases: TGTGCCAGCAGCTTGGGTGCAGGGGGCTTCACTGAAGCTTTCTTT. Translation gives CASSLGAGGFTEAFF.

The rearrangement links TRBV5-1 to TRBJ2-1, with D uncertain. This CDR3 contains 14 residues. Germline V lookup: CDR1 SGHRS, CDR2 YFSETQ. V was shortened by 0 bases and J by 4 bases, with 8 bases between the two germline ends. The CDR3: CASSLVTQYNEQFF. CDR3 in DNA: TGCGCCAGCAGCTTGGTCACGCAGTACAATGAGCAGTTCTTC.

CDR3 protein: CASSTGRLETDTQYF. The CDR3 DNA reads TGTGCCAGTAGTACCGGGAGGTTAGAAACAGATACGCAGTATTTT. The V call is TRBV19, the J call TRBJ2-3; 7 bases align to TRBD2. V trimming: 4 bases; J trimming: 3 bases; junction bases outside the gene matches: 7. This CDR3 spans 15 amino acids. Per the germline V gene, CDR1 is LNHDA and CDR2 is SQIVND (reference sequence).

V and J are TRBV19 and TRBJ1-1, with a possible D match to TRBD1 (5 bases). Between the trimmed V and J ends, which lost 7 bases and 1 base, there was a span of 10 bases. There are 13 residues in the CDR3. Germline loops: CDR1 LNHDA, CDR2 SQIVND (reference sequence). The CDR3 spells CASKWGENTEAFF. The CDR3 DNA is TGTGCCAGTAAGTGGGGCGAGAACACTGAAGCTTTCTTT.

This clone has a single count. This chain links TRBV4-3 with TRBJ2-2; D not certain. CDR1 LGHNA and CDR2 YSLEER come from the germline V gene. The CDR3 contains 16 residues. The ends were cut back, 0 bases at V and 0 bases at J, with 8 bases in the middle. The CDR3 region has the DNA TGCGCCAGCAGCCAAGATCCCAGTGCGAACACCGGGGAGCTGTTTTTT. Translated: CASSQDPSANTGELFF.

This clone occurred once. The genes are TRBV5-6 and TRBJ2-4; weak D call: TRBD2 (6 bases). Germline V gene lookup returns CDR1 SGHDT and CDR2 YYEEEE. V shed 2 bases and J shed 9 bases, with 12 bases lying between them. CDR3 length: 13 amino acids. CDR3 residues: CASSFVGGSIQYF. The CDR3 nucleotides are TGTGCCAGCAGCTTTGTGGGGGGAAGCATTCAGTACTTC. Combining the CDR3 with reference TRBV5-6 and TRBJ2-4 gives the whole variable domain DAGVTQSPTHLIKTRGQQVTLRCSPKSGHDTVSWYQQALGQGPQFIFQYYEEEERQRGNFPDRFSGHQFPNYSSELNVNALLLGDSALYLCASSFVGGSIQYFGAGTRLSVL.

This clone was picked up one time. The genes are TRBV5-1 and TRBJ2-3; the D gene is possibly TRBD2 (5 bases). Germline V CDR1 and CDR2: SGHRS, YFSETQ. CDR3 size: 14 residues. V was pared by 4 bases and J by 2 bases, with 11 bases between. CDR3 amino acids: CASSPLDFTDTQYF. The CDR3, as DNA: TGCGCCAGCAGCCCGTTGGACTTCACAGATACGCAGTATTTT.

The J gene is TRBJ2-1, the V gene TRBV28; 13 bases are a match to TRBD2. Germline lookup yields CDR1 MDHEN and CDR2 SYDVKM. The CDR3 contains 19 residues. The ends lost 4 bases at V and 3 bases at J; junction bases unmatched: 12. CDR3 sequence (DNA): TGTGCCAGCAGTTCTTCCGGGACTAGCGGGATTCCCTACTACAATGAGCAGTTCTTC. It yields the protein CASSSSGTSGIPYYNEQFF.

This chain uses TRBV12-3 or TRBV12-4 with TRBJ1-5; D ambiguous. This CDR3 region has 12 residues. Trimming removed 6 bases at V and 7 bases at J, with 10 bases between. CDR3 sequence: CASRFGRQPQHF. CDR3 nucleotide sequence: TGTGCCAGCAGATTCGGTCGGCAGCCCCAGCATTTT.

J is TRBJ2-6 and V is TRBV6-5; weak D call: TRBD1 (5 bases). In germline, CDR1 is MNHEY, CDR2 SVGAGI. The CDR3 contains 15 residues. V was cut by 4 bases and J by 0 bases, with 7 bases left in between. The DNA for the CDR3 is TGTGCCAGCAGTTCAGACAGCTCTGGGGCCAACGTCCTGACTTTC. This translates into CASSSDSSGANVLTF.

CDR3: CASSLDSDTQYF. CDR3 nucleotide sequence: TGTGCCAGCAGCCTAGACTCAGATACGCAGTATTTT. This chain joins TRBV7-9 and TRBJ2-3; D ambiguous. The CDR3 sequence is 12 residues long. Germline values: CDR1 SEHNR, CDR2 FQNEAQ (reference sequence). Trimming pared 5 bases from V and 4 bases from J, leaving 7 bases between.

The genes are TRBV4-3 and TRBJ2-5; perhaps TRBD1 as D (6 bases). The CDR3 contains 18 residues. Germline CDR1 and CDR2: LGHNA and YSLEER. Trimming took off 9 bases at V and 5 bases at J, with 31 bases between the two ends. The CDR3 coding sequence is TGCGCCAGACCCTCGGACAGCCCGGGAAGAGGGCAATACGAGACCCAGTACTTC. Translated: CARPSDSPGRGQYETQYF.

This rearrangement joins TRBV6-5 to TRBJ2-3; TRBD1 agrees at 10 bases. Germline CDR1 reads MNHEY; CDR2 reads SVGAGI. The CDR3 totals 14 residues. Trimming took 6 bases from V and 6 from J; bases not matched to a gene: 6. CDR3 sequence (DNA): TGTGCCAGCAGCCAGGGACAGGGGTGGGATACGCAGTATTTT. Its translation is CASSQGQGWDTQYF.

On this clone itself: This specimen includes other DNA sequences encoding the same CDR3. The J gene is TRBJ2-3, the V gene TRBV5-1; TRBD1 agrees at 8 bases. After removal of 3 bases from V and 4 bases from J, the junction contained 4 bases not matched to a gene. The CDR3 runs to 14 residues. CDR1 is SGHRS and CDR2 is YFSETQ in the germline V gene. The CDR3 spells CASSSGQGADTQYF. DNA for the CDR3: TGCGCCAGCAGCTCCGGACAGGGAGCAGATACGCAGTATTTT.

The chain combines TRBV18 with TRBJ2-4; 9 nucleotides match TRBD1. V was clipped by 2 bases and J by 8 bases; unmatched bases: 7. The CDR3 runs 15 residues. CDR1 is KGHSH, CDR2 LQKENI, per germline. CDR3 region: CASSPEGQGLHIQYF. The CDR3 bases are TGTGCCAGCTCACCAGAGGGACAGGGCCTGCACATTCAGTACTTC.

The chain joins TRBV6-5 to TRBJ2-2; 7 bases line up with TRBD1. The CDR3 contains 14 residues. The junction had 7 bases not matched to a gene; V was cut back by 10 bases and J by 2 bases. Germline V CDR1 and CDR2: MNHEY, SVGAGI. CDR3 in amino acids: CAIDRADNTGELFF. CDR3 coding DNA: TGTGCCATCGACAGGGCGGATAACACCGGGGAGCTGTTTTTT.

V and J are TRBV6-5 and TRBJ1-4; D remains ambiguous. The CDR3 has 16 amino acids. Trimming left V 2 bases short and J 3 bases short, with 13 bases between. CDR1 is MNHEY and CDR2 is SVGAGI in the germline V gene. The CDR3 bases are TGTGCCAGCAGTTACGAATCGCGAGGGTCTAATGAAAAACTGTTTTTT. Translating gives CASSYESRGSNEKLFF.

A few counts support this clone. The CDR3 nucleotides are TGTGCCAGCAGCCAAGATCGCACTTCTCAGCTGTTTTTT. This gives the protein CASSQDRTSQLFF. The chain has TRBV3-1 (or the pseudogene TRBV3-2) and TRBJ2-2; D gene uncertain. V was shortened by 0 bases and J by 12 bases, with 11 bases between the two germline ends. CDR1 and CDR2 (germline): LGHDT, YNNKEL (reference sequence). The CDR3 spans 13 residues.

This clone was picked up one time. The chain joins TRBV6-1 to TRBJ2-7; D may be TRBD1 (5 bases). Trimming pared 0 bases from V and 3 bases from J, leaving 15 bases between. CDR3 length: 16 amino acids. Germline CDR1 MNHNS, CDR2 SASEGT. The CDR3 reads CASSEAPTVRLYEQYF. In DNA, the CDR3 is TGTGCCAGCAGTGAAGCGCCGACAGTGCGCCTCTACGAGCAGTACTTC.

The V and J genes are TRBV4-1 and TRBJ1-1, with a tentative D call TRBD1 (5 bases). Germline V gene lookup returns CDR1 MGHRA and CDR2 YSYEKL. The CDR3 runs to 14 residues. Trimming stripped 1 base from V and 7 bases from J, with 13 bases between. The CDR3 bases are TGCGCCAGCAGCCAAGTACCCAGGGTCAGTGAAGCTTTCTTT. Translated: CASSQVPRVSEAFF.

CDR3 nucleotide sequence: TGTGCCACCACAGCCGGGACTAGCGCTTTCACAGATACGCAGTATTTT. As protein: CATTAGTSAFTDTQYF. The chain employs TRBV15 and TRBJ2-3; 10 bases are a match to TRBD2. In germline, CDR1 is LNHNV, CDR2 YYDKDF (reference sequence). CDR3 length equals 16 residues. Trimming cost V 7 bases and J 2 bases; bases outside gene matches: 9.

In nucleotides, the CDR3 is TGTGCCAGCAGGTGGACTAGCGGGAGGGTCGAGCAGTACGTC. It encodes CASRWTSGRVEQYV. The genes are TRBV2 and TRBJ2-7; 15 bases fit TRBD2. Trimming cost V 6 bases and J 6 bases; bases outside gene matches: 3. Germline CDR1 SNHLY, CDR2 FYNNEI. This CDR3 has 14 amino acids.

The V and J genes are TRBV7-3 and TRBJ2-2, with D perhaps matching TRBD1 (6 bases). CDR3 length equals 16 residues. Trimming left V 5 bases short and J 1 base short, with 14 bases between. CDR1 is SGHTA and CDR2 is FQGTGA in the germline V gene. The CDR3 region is CASSPHRVGNTGELFF. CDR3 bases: TGTGCCAGCAGCCCCCACAGGGTGGGGAACACCGGGGAGCTGTTTTTT.

CDR3 protein: CASSPDRDSSYEQYV. The CDR3 bases are TGTGCCAGCAGCCCCGACCGGGACAGCTCCTACGAGCAGTACGTC. This sequence joins TRBV7-2 and TRBJ2-7, with 7 positions matching TRBD1. Germline CDR1 SGHTA, CDR2 FQGNSA. V was pared by 5 bases and J by 0 bases, with 7 bases of the junction left unmatched. The CDR3 totals 15 residues.

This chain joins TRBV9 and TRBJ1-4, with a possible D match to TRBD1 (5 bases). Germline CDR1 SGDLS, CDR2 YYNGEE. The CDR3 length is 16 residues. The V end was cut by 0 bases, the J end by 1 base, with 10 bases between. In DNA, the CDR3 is TGTGCCAGCAGCGTAGTCCCGGGGGGAACTAATGAAAAACTGTTTTTT. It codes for CASSVVPGGTNEKLFF.

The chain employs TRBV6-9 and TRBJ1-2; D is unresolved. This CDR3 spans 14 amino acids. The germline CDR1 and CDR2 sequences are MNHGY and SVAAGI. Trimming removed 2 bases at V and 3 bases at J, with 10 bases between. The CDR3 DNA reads TGTGCCAGCAGTTATATCGATGGAGACTATGGCTACACCTTC. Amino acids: CASSYIDGDYGYTF.

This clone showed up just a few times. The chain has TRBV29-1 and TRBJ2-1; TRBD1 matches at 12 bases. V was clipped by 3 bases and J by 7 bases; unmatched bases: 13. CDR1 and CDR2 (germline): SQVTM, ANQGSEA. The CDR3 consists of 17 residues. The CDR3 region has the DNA TGCAGCGTTGAGGGTTACCCGGGACAGGGGGCTATGAATGAGCAGTTCTTC. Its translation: CSVEGYPGQGAMNEQFF.